Shown below are 25 T cell receptor beta chains from a single sample sequenced in a study of Graves' ophthalmopathy and Graves' hyperthyroidism. Beta-chain TCR CDR3 regions were amplified from RNA transcripts. First-round RT-PCR with HTBI primers preceded a second-round multiplex PCR. Via MiXCR, TCRdb re-called the multiplex PCR reads, giving one row per CDR3 protein. The data contain 300,000 to 400,000 distinct CDR3 sequences, 17% of them singletons. Sequenced input: peripheral blood. The receptors were sampled from an adult man with Graves' ophthalmopathy.

The sample holds many counts of this clonotype. The V and J genes are TRBV6-2 or TRBV6-3 and TRBJ2-5, with D possibly matching TRBD1 (6 bases). CDR1 is MNHEY, CDR2 SVGEGT, per germline. There are 14 residues in the CDR3. V was cut by 7 bases and J by 5 bases, with 17 bases left in between. CDR3 DNA sequence: TGTGCCAGCATAGGAGGCATAACAGGGGAGACCCAGTACTTC. It translates to CASIGGITGETQYF.

There are many counts of this clonotype. The CDR3 DNA reads as TGTGCCAGCAGCCGCCGGGACAGACAAGAGACCCAGTACTTC. Amino acid sequence: CASSRRDRQETQYF. The chain is built from TRBV27 and TRBJ2-5; 7 bases are a match to TRBD1. Trimming at V came to 6 bases and at J to 2 bases, leaving 6 bases not matched to a gene. CDR1 is MNHEY and CDR2 is SMNVEV in the germline V gene (reference sequence). This CDR3 region has 14 residues.

This clonotype was recorded many times. V gene TRBV20-1 combines with J gene TRBJ2-7; D possibly uses TRBD1 or TRBD2 (5 bases each). CDR3 size: 15 residues. Trimming left V 3 bases short and J 3 bases short, with 18 bases between. CDR1 and CDR2 (germline): DFQATT, SNEGSKA (reference sequence). The CDR3 DNA is TGCAGTGCTAGTGACTATCGGGACGGCGGCTACGAGCAGTACTTC. It is translated as CSASDYRDGGYEQYF.

This clonotype was detected ten times or more. The rearrangement links TRBV6-2 or TRBV6-3 to TRBJ2-7; 9 nucleotides match TRBD1. Germline V CDR1 and CDR2: MNHEY, SVGEGT. V dropped 5 bases and J dropped 2; count of bases not matched to a gene: 10. CDR3 length: 16 amino acids. The CDR3 DNA is TGTGCCAGCAGTAGGCCACAGGGACAGGGCACCTACGAGCAGTACTTC. Its protein is CASSRPQGQGTYEQYF.

This clonotype was observed many times. V and J are TRBV15 and TRBJ2-7; D might be TRBD2 (6 bases). Per the germline V gene, CDR1 is LNHNV and CDR2 is YYDKDF (reference sequence). The CDR3 sequence is 15 residues long. Trimming left V 1 base short and J 4 bases short, with 14 bases between. CDR3 loop: CATSRGGGNRYEQYF. CDR3 nucleotides: TGTGCCACCAGCAGAGGAGGCGGGAACCGGTACGAGCAGTACTTC.

CDR3 bases: TGTGCCAGCAGTTACGGTTTGGGCGGCTCCTACGAGCAGTACTTC. The encoded protein is CASSYGLGGSYEQYF. V and J are TRBV6-2 or TRBV6-3 and TRBJ2-7; no definite D call. The CDR3 consists of 15 residues. V gave up 2 bases and J gave up 0 bases, with 11 bases separating them. Germline CDR1 MNHEY, CDR2 SVGEGT.

This clonotype came up many times. This CDR3 is CASSSGDMNTEAFF. The CDR3 DNA reads as TGTGCCAGCAGTTCTGGAGACATGAACACTGAAGCTTTCTTT. The chain is built from TRBV11-3 and TRBJ1-1, with unresolved D. From germline, CDR1 is SGHNT and CDR2 YENEEA. The V and J ends lost 6 bases and 0 bases respectively, with 11 bases between them. The CDR3 covers 14 residues.

At least ten counts were recorded for this clonotype. The rearrangement links TRBV30 to TRBJ2-2; TRBD1 might be the D (5 bases). The V end lost 8 bases, the J end lost 3 bases, and 16 bases lay between the germline ends. This CDR3 region has 14 residues. CDR1 is GTSNPN and CDR2 is SVGIG in the germline V gene (reference sequence). The CDR3 loop reads CAGGRGADTGELFF. The CDR3 DNA reads as TGTGCCGGCGGTAGGGGCGCAGACACCGGGGAGCTGTTTTTT.

This clonotype was observed many times. The CDR3 loop reads CASSQSTLDSPLHF. In nucleotides, the CDR3 is TGCGCCAGCAGCCAATCTACCTTGGATTCACCCCTCCACTTT. The chain combines TRBV4-1 with TRBJ1-6; D gene uncertain. The CDR3 length is 14 residues. The germline V and J ends were trimmed by 2 bases and 8 bases, with 10 bases remaining between them. Per germline, CDR1 MGHRA and CDR2 YSYEKL.

This clonotype occurred many times. V is TRBV24-1 and J is TRBJ1-5; D gene ambiguous. V lost 6 bases and J lost 1, with 6 bases in between. Germline V gene data show CDR1 as KGHDR and CDR2 as SFDVKD. The CDR3 spans 13 residues. CDR3: CATSPESNQPQHF. The CDR3 DNA sequence: TGTGCCACCAGTCCGGAGAGCAATCAGCCCCAGCATTTT.

This clonotype was detected many times. The V gene is TRBV7-2, the J gene TRBJ1-5; 8 bases are a match to TRBD1. Germline trimming cut 5 bases from V and 7 bases from J; bases unmatched to any gene: 7. There are 14 residues in the CDR3. Per the germline V gene, CDR1 is SGHTA and CDR2 is FQGNSA. CDR3 in DNA: TGTGCCAGCAGCCGAGACAGGGGCGAACAGCCCCAGCATTTT. Protein product: CASSRDRGEQPQHF. Combining the CDR3 with reference TRBV7-2 and TRBJ1-5 gives the whole variable domain GAGVSQSPSNKVTEKGKDVELRCDPISGHTALYWYRQSLGQGLEFLIYFQGNSAPDKSGLPSDRFSAERTGGSVSTLTIQRTQQEDSAVYLCASSRDRGEQPQHFGDGTRLSIL.

This clonotype was observed many times. The chain joins TRBV7-2 to TRBJ1-1, with 7 bases that match TRBD1. The J segment lost 1 base and the V segment lost 5 bases, leaving 7 bases of the junction unmatched. The CDR3 has 15 residues. CDR1 SGHTA and CDR2 FQGNSA come from the germline V gene. CDR3 sequence reads: CASSPQGVQNTEAFF. The CDR3 DNA follows: TGTGCCAGCAGCCCCCAGGGGGTGCAGAACACTGAAGCTTTCTTT. The full variable domain, its missing parts supplied by reference TRBV7-2 and TRBJ1-1, is GAGVSQSPSNKVTEKGKDVELRCDPISGHTALYWYRQSLGQGLEFLIYFQGNSAPDKSGLPSDRFSAERTGGSVSTLTIQRTQQEDSAVYLCASSPQGVQNTEAFFGQGTRLTVV.

This clonotype occurred a few times. The chain combines TRBV14 with TRBJ2-2; D remains ambiguous. Germline assignment: CDR1 SGHDN and CDR2 FVKESK. The CDR3 has 14 amino acids. V was pared by 2 bases and J by 4 bases, with 8 bases between. In DNA form, the CDR3 reads TGTGCCAGCAGCCAACGGGCCCTCACCGGGGAGCTGTTTTTT. This gives the protein CASSQRALTGELFF.

This chain connects TRBV15 to TRBJ2-7, with D maybe TRBD1 (5 bases). The CDR3 extends over 16 amino acids. The V gene's germline CDR1 is LNHNV and CDR2 YYDKDF (reference sequence). V was trimmed by 6 bases and J by 5 bases, leaving 23 bases between them. As DNA, the CDR3 is TGTGCCACCAGTCACAGGCCGGCCGTTCTTATAAACGAGCAGTACTTC. Protein sequence: CATSHRPAVLINEQYF.

There are many counts of this clonotype. The genes are TRBV30 and TRBJ1-2; weak D call: TRBD1 (6 bases). The CDR3 runs 13 residues. From germline, CDR1 is GTSNPN and CDR2 SVGIG (reference sequence). Between the trimmed V and J ends, which lost 4 bases and 3 bases, there was a span of 12 bases. The CDR3 DNA reads as TGTGCCTGGAATGCAGGGGTATACTATGGCTACACCTTC. Amino acid sequence: CAWNAGVYYGYTF.

Remarks on this clonotype: The junction differs from germline at one of its ends, possibly a read error. The chain uses TRBV6-1 and TRBJ1-2; D not resolved. This CDR3 spans 13 amino acids. Germline V gene lookup returns CDR1 MNHNS and CDR2 SASEGT. In DNA, the CDR3 is TGTGCCAGCAGTCCCCCAAGTGCAGGTGGCTACAGCTTC. Protein sequence: CASSPPSAGGYSF.

This clonotype was detected many times. This sequence joins TRBV28 and TRBJ1-2, with D tentatively TRBD1 (5 bases). Germline loops: CDR1 MDHEN, CDR2 SYDVKM. Between the trimmed V and J ends, which lost 5 bases and 7 bases, there was a span of 17 bases. This CDR3 contains 14 residues. The CDR3 bases are TGTGCCAGCAGTCCCCCCGCGGGGGATGCTGGCTACACCTTC. Its protein product is CASSPPAGDAGYTF.

This clonotype was counted between two and nine times. The chain links TRBV12-3 or TRBV12-4 to TRBJ2-7; tentative D call: TRBD1 (6 bases). This CDR3 spans 15 amino acids. V shed 6 bases and J shed 2 bases, with 17 bases lying between them. The CDR3 nucleotides are TGTGCCAGCAGCTGGAGGACTGCAGGGGCCTACGAGCAGTACTTC. It specifies CASSWRTAGAYEQYF.

This clonotype was seen many times. The V gene is TRBV29-1, the J gene TRBJ1-1; TRBD1 is a possible D gene (5 bases). CDR1 is SQVTM, CDR2 ANQGSEA, per germline. V lost 5 bases and J lost 4, with 14 bases in between. The CDR3 length is 13 residues. CDR3 protein: CSVHRGSGTEAFF. In DNA form, the CDR3 reads TGCAGCGTTCATCGGGGCTCAGGCACTGAAGCTTTCTTT.

V and J are TRBV3-1 and TRBJ2-3; TRBD2 might be the D (5 bases). Trimming stripped 3 bases from V and 0 bases from J, with 16 bases between. This CDR3 is 17 amino acids long. Germline values: CDR1 LGHDT, CDR2 YNNKEL (reference sequence). The CDR3 DNA sequence: TGTGCCAGCAGCCATTCTTTAGGGAGATTAAGCACAGATACGCAGTATTTT. Its translation: CASSHSLGRLSTDTQYF.

This clonotype was observed many times. The chain recombines TRBV3-1 with TRBJ1-3, with TRBD1 matching 7 bases. V shed 1 base, J shed 2 bases, and the junction held 5 bases outside the gene matches. CDR3 size: 16 residues. Germline V CDR1 and CDR2: LGHDT, YNNKEL (reference sequence). CDR3: CASSQGSTGPGNTIYF. The CDR3, as DNA: TGTGCCAGCAGCCAAGGTTCGACAGGGCCTGGAAACACCATATATTTT.

The DNA of the CDR3 is TGTGCCAGCAGCACAGCGGGACTAGCGGGAGGGTGGGAGACCCAGTACTTC. Protein sequence: CASSTAGLAGGWETQYF. The rearrangement links TRBV7-2 to TRBJ2-5; 16 bases map to TRBD2. V gave up 5 bases and J gave up 5 bases; unmatched junction bases: 8. CDR3 length: 17 amino acids. The germline gives CDR1 SGHTA, CDR2 FQGNSA.

This clonotype was counted at least ten times. The V and J genes are TRBV5-1 and TRBJ2-5; weak D call: TRBD2 (6 bases). V shed 2 bases and J shed 4 bases, with 18 bases lying between them. Germline assignment: CDR1 SGHRS and CDR2 YFSETQ. This CDR3 contains 16 residues. CDR3 coding DNA: TGCGCCAGCAGCTTTGGACTGGAGGGGCCCGGAGAGACCCAGTACTTC. This translates into CASSFGLEGPGETQYF.

This clonotype was recorded at least ten times. The chain links TRBV20-1 to TRBJ2-7, with D possibly being TRBD1 (6 bases). Germline values: CDR1 DFQATT, CDR2 SNEGSKA (reference sequence). This CDR3 is built from 13 residues. The ends were cut back, 3 bases at V and 4 bases at J, with 13 bases in the middle. The CDR3 is CSARNRVNYEQYF. The CDR3 DNA follows: TGCAGTGCTAGGAACAGGGTCAATTACGAGCAGTACTTC.

This clonotype was recorded many times. The chain carries TRBV7-2 and TRBJ2-5; TRBD2 agrees at 9 bases. The V gene's germline CDR1 is SGHTA and CDR2 FQGNSA. The V gene end was trimmed by 5 bases and the J gene end by 4 bases; junction bases not matched to a gene: 8. The CDR3 contains 15 residues. CDR3: CASSPAGLAGETQYF. The CDR3 region has the DNA TGTGCCAGCAGCCCCGCGGGACTAGCAGGAGAGACCCAGTACTTC.